Here is one TCR beta chain with its context. Its antigen remains unknown. The source of the sample is a study of T cell responses to AZD1222 COVID-19 vaccine. Study outcomes and limitations: Elevations in Spike-specific TCR breadth and depth followed administration of two AZD1222 doses. AZD1222 recipients seropositive at baseline numbered only 5 to 7. Possibly, clonal diversity was underestimated; donors were largely white British and included more females. The study found vaccine-associated CD4 TCRs spanning spike, dominant at 160-218 and 743-854.

Measured with immunoSEQ multiplex PCR; TCRdb has only the in-frame clones, and not every one. The repertoire includes 130,000 or so clones, approximately 95% of them detected once, and over 0.9% sits in the top ten. The CDR3 sequence is 15 residues long. Germline V CDR1 and CDR2: SGHTS, YDEGEE. The V and J ends lost 3 bases and 0 bases respectively, with 10 bases between them. The TCR originated in an adult in good health. The source was peripheral blood, collected on day 0 of MenACWY control vaccination. The chain is built from TRBV5-8 and TRBJ2-1; D is possibly TRBD1 (5 bases). The CDR3 DNA follows: TGTGCCAGCAGCTGGGGCGACAGCTCCTACAATGAGCAGTTCTTC. The encoded protein is CASSWGDSSYNEQFF.